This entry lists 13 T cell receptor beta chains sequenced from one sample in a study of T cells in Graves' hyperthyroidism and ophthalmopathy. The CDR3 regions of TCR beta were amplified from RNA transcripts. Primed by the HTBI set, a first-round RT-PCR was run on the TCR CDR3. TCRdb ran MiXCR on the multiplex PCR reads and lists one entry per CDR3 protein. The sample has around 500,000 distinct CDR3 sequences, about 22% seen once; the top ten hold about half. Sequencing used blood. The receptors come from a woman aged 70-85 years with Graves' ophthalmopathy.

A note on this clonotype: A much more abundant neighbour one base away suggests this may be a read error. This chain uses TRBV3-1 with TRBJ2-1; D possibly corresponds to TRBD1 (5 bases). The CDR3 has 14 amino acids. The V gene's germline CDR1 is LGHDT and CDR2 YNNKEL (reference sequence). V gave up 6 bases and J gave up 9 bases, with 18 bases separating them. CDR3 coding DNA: TGTGCCAGCAGTCCAGGGCCCAAGGGCACTGAGCAGTTCTTC. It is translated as CASSPGPKGTEQFF.

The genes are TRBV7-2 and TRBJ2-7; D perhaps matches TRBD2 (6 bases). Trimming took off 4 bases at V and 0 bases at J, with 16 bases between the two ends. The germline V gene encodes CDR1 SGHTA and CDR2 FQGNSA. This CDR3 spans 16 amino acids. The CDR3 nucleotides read TGTGCCAGCAGCTGGGACTCCGCGGGGAGCTCCTACGAGCAGTACTTC. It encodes CASSWDSAGSSYEQYF. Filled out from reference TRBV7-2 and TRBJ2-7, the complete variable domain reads GAGVSQSPSNKVTEKGKDVELRCDPISGHTALYWYRQSLGQGLEFLIYFQGNSAPDKSGLPSDRFSAERTGGSVSTLTIQRTQQEDSAVYLCASSWDSAGSSYEQYFGPGTRLTVT.

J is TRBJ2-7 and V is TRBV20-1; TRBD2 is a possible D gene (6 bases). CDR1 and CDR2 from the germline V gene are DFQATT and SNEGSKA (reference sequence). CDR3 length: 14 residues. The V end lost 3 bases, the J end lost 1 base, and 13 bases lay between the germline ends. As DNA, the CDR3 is TGCAGTGCTAGTTGGGGGGAGGTGTCCTACGAGCAGTACTTC. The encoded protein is CSASWGEVSYEQYF.

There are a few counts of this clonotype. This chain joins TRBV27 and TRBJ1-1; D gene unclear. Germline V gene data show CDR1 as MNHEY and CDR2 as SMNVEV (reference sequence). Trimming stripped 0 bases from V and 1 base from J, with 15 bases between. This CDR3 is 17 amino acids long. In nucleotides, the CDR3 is TGTGCCAGCAGTTTATCATCTGGGATTGTTGGGAACACTGAAGCTTTCTTT. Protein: CASSLSSGIVGNTEAFF.

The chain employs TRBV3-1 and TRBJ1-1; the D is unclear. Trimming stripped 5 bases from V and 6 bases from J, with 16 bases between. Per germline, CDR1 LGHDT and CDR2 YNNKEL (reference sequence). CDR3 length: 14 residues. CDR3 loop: CASSSQAGSSEAFF. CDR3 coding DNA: TGTGCCAGCAGCTCTCAAGCGGGGTCATCTGAAGCTTTCTTT.

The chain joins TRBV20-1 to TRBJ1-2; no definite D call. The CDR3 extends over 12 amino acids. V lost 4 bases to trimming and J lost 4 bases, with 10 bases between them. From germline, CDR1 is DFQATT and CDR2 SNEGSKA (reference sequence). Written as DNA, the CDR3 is TGCAGTGCTACAGACCCGTCCTATGGCTACACCTTC. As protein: CSATDPSYGYTF.

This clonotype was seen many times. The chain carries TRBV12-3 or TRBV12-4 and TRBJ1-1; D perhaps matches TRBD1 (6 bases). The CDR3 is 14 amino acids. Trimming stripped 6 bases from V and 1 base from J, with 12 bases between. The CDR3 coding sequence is TGTGCCAGCAGCTCGGACAGATCGAACACTGAAGCTTTCTTT. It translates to CASSSDRSNTEAFF.

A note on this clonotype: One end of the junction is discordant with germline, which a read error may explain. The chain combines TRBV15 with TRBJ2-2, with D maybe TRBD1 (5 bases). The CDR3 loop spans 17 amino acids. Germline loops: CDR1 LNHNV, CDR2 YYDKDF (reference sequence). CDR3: CAASRDKGSLNTGELFF. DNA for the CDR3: TGTGCCGCCAGCAGAGATAAGGGGTCCCTTAACACCGGGGAGCTGTTTTTT. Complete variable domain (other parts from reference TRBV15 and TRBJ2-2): DAMVIQNPRYQVTQFGKPVTLSCSQTLNHNVMYWYQQKSSQAPKLLFHYYDKDFNNEADTPDNFQSRRPNTSFCFLDIRSPGLGDTAMYLCAASRDKGSLNTGELFFGEGSRLTVL.

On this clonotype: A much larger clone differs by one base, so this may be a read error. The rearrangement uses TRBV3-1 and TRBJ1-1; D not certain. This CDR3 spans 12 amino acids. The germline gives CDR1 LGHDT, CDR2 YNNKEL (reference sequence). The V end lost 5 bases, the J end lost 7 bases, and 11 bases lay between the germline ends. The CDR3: CASSETVSEAFF. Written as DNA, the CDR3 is TGTGCCAGCAGCGAGACTGTAAGTGAAGCTTTCTTT. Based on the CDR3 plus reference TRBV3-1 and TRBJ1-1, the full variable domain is DTAVSQTPKYLVTQMGNDKSIKCEQNLGHDTMYWYKQDSKKFLKIMFSYNNKELIINETVPNRFSPKSPDKAHLNLHINSLELGDSAVYFCASSETVSEAFFGQGTRLTVV.

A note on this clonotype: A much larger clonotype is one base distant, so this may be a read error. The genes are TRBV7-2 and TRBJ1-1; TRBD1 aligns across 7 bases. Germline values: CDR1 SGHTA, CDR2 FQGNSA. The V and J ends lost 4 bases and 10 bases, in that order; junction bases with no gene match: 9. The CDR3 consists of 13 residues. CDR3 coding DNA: TGTGCCAGCAGCTACACAGGGGTATCTGGAGCTTTCTTT. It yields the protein CASSYTGVSGAFF. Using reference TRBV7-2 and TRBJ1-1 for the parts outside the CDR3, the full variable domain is GAGVSQSPSNKVTEKGKDVELRCDPISGHTALYWYRQSLGQGLEFLIYFQGNSAPDKSGLPSDRFSAERTGGSVSTLTIQRTQQEDSAVYLCASSYTGVSGAFFGQGTRLTVV.

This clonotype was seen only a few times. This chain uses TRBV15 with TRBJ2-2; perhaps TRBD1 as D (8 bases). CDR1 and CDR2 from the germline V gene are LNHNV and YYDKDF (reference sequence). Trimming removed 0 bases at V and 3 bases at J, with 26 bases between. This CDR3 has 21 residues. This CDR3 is CATSRDRPLITGGGYTGELFF. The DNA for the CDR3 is TGTGCCACCAGCAGAGATCGGCCCCTTATAACAGGGGGGGGATACACCGGGGAGCTGTTTTTT.

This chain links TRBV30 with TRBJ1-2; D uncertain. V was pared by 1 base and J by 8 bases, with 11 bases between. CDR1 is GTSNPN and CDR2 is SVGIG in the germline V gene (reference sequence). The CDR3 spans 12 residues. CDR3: CAWSEGGPGYTF. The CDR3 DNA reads TGTGCCTGGAGTGAGGGCGGACCGGGCTACACCTTC.

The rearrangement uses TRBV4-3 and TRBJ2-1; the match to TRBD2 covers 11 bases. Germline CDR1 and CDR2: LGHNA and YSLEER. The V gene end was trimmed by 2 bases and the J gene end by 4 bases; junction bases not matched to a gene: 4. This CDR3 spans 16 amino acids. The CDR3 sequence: CASSQFSGRVYNEQFF. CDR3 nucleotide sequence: TGCGCCAGCAGCCAATTTAGCGGGAGGGTGTACAATGAGCAGTTCTTC.